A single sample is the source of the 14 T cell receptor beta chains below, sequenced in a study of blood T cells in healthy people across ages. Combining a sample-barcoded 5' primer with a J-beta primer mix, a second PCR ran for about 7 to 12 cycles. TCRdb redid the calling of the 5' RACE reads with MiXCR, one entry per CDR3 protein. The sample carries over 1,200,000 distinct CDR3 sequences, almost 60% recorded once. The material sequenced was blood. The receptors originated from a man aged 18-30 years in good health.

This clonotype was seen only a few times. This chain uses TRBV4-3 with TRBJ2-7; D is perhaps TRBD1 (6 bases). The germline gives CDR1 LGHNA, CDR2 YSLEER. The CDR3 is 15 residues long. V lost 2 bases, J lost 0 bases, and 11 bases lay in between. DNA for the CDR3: TGCGCCAGCAGCCAAACTACAGGGACCTCCTACGAGCAGTACTTC. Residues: CASSQTTGTSYEQYF.

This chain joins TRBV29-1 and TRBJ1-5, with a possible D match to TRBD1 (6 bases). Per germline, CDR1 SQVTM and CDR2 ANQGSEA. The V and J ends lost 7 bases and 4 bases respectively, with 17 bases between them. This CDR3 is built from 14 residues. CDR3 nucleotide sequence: TGCAGCGCTGGGCATGGGGGGCGGAATCAGCCCCAGCATTTT. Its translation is CSAGHGGRNQPQHF.

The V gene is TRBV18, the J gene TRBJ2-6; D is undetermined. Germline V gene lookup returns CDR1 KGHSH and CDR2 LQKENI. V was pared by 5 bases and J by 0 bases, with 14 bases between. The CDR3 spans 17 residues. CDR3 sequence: CASSNSQVPSGANVLTF. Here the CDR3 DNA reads TGTGCCAGCTCAAACAGCCAGGTGCCCTCTGGGGCCAACGTCCTGACTTTC.

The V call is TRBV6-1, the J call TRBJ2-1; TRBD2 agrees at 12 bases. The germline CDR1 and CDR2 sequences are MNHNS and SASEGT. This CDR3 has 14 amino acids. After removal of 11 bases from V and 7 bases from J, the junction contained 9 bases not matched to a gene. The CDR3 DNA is TGTGCCGGCCGGTTCCTAGCGGGGGGGAATGAGCAGTTCTTC. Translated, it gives CAGRFLAGGNEQFF.

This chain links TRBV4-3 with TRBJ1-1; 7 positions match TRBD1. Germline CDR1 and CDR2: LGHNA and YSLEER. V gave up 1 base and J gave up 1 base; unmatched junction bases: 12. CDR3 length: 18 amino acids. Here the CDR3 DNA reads TGCGCCAGCAGCCAAGGTGTTGTGGGGAGACAGGGGAACACTGAAGCTTTCTTT. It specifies CASSQGVVGRQGNTEAFF.

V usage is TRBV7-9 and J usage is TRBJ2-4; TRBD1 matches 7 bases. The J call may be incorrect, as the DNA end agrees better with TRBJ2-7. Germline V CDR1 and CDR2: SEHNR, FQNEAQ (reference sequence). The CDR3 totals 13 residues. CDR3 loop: CASRGQHLYEQYF. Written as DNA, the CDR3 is TGTGCCAGTCGGGGACAGCATCTCTACGAGCAGTACTTC.

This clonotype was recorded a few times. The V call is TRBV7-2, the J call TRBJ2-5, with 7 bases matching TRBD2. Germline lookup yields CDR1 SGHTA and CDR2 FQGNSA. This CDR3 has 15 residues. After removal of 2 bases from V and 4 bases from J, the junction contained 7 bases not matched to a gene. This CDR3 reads CASSLHVGGPETQYF. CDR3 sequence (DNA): TGTGCCAGCAGCTTACACGTGGGAGGGCCAGAGACCCAGTACTTC.

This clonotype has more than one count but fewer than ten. CDR3 bases: TGTGCCAGCAGCCCACGGACAGGGAACGGCATTGAGACCCAGTACTTC. It codes for CASSPRTGNGIETQYF. The gene calls are TRBV13 and TRBJ2-7, with TRBD1 identical over 8 bases. The J call may be mistaken, given a closer DNA end match to TRBJ2-5. The CDR3 extends over 16 amino acids. Germline V gene data show CDR1 as PRHDT and CDR2 as FYEKMQ (reference sequence).

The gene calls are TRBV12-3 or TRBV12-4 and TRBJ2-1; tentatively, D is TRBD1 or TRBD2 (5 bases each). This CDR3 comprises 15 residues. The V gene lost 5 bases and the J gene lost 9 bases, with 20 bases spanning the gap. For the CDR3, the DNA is TGTGCCAGCAGTACTATAGCGAGGGGTAGGGGTGAGCAGTTCTTC. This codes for CASSTIARGRGEQFF.

CDR3 in amino acids: CASSYGVSGQEAFF. In nucleotides, the CDR3 is TGTGCCAGCAGTTACGGGGTTTCCGGACAGGAAGCTTTCTTT. V is TRBV6-2 or TRBV6-3 and J is TRBJ1-1; a weak D match, TRBD1 (6 bases). Trimming cost V 2 bases and J 8 bases, with 15 bases left between them. This CDR3 spans 14 amino acids. Germline CDR1 is MNHEY and CDR2 is SVGEGT.

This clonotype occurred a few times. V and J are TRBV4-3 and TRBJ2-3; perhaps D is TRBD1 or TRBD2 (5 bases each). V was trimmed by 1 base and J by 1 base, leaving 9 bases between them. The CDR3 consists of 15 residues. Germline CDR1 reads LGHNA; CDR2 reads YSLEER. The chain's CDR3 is CASSQGLGGTDTQYF. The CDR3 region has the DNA TGCGCCAGCAGCCAAGGCCTGGGGGGCACAGATACGCAGTATTTT.

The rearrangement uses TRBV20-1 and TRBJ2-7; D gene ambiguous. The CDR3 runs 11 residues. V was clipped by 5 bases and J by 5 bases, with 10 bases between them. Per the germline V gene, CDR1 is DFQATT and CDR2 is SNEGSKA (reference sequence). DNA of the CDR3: TGCAGTGCTGCGCTGGCCAACGAGCAGTACTTC. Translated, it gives CSAALANEQYF.

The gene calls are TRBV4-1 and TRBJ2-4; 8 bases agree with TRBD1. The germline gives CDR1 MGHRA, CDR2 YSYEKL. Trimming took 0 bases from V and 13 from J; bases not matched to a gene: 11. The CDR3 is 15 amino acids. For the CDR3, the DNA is TGCGCCAGCAGCCAAGAAGCAGGGGGCCTAATGGAGCAGTACTTC. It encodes CASSQEAGGLMEQYF.

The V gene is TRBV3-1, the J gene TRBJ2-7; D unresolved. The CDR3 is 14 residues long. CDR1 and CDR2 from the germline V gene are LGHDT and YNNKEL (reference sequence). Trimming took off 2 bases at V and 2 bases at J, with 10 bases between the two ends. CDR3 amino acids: CASSQRRTTYEQYF. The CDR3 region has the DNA TGTGCCAGCAGCCAAAGACGTACTACCTACGAGCAGTACTTC.